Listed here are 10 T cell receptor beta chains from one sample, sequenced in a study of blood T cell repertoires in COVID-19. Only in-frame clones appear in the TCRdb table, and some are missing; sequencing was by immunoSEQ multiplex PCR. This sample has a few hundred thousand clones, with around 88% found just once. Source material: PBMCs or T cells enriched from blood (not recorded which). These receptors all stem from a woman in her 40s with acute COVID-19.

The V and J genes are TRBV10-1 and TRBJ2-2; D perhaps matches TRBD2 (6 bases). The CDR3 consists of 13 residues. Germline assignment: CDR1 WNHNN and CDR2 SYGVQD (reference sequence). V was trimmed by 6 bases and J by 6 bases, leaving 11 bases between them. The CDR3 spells CASRSGLSGELFF. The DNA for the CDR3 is TGCGCCAGCAGGTCGGGACTCTCCGGGGAGCTGTTTTTT.

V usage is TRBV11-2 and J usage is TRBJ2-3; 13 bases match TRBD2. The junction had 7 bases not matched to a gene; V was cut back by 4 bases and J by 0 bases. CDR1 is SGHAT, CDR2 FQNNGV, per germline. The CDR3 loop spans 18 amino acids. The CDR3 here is CASSSGLAGARSTDTQYF. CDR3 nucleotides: TGTGCCAGCAGCTCCGGACTAGCGGGAGCCCGTAGCACAGATACGCAGTATTTT.

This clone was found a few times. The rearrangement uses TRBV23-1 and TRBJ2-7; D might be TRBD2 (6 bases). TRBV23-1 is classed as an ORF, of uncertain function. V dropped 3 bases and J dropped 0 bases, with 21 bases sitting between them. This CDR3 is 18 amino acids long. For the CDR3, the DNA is TGCGCCAGCAGTCATCGAGTGGGGGGTCGGAGAAGCTCCTACGAGCAGTACGTC. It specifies CASSHRVGGRRSSYEQYV.

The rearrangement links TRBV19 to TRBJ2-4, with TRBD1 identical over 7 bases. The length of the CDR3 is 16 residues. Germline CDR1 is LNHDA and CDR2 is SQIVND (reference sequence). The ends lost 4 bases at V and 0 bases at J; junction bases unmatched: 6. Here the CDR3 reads CASSTSGGEAKNIQYF. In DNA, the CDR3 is TGTGCCAGTAGTACCTCAGGGGGTGAAGCCAAAAACATTCAGTACTTC. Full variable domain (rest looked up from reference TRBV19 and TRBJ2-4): DGGITQSPKYLFRKEGQNVTLSCEQNLNHDAMYWYRQDPGQGLRLIYYSQIVNDFQKGDIAEGYSVSREKKESFPLTVTSAQKNPTAFYLCASSTSGGEAKNIQYFGAGTRLSVL.

DNA for the CDR3: TGTGCCAGCAGCTTAAGACAGGGGACTGAAGCTTTCTTT. It is translated as CASSLRQGTEAFF. The chain couples TRBV11-3 to TRBJ1-1; TRBD1 agrees at 8 bases. V lost 2 bases, J lost 5 bases, and 1 base stayed unmatched. CDR3 size: 13 residues. Germline CDR1 is SGHNT and CDR2 is YENEEA.

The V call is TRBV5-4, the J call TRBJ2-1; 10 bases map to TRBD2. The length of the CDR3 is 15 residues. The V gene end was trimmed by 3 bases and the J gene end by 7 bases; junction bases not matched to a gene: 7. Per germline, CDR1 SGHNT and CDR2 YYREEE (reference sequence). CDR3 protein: CASSSLLAGRNEQFF. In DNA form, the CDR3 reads TGTGCCAGCAGCTCCCTACTAGCGGGAAGGAATGAGCAGTTCTTC.

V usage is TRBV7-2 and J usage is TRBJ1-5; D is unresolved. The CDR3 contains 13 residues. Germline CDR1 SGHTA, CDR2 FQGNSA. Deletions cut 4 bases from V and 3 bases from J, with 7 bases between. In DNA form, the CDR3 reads TGTGCCAGCAGCTCCGGGTCCAATCAGCCCCAGCATTTT. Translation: CASSSGSNQPQHF.

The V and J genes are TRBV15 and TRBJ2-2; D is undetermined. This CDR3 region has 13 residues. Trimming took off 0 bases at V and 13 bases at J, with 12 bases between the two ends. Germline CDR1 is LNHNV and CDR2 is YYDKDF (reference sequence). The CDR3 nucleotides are TGTGCCACCAGCAGAGAACCGGGTCGTGGGCTGTTTTTT. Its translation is CATSREPGRGLFF.

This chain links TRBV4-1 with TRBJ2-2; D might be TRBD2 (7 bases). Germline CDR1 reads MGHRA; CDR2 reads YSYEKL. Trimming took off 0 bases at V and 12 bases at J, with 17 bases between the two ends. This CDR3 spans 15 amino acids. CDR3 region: CASSQEGRGGAKLFF. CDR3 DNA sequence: TGCGCCAGCAGCCAAGAGGGGAGGGGGGGTGCGAAGCTGTTTTTT.

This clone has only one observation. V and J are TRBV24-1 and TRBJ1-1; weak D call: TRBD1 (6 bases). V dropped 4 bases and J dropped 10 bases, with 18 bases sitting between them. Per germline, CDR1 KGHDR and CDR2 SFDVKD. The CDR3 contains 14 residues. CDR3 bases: TGTGCCACCAGTGACCAGCTACACAGGGCCGGAGCTTTCTTT. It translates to CATSDQLHRAGAFF.